Presented here are 10 T cell receptor beta chains from one specimen sequenced in a study of cytomegalovirus exposure and HLA in healthy donors. The PCR was carried out with 60 Vbeta primers and 13 Jbeta primers. Assay: immunoSEQ multiplex PCR; the TCRdb copy retains only in-frame clones and omits some. The repertoire table contains about 39,000 clones. The specimen was PBMCs. Source of these receptors: a male donor in good health and CMV-seronegative.

The J gene is TRBJ1-1, the V gene TRBV4-2, with a possible D match to TRBD1 (6 bases). The length of the CDR3 is 15 residues. Germline values: CDR1 LGHNA, CDR2 YNFKEQ. The V end was cut by 1 base, the J end by 3 bases, with 12 bases between. The CDR3 sequence: CASSQGGKGDTEAFF. The DNA of the CDR3 is TGTGCCAGCAGCCAAGGGGGGAAGGGGGACACTGAAGCTTTCTTT.

This chain joins TRBV18 and TRBJ2-1, with 9 bases identical to TRBD2. The junction had 8 bases not matched to a gene; V was cut back by 3 bases and J by 5 bases. CDR3 length equals 16 residues. Germline CDR1 reads KGHSH; CDR2 reads LQKENI. CDR3 loop: CASSPRYLAGNNEQFF. CDR3 nucleotides: TGTGCCAGCTCACCCCGGTACCTAGCGGGGAACAATGAGCAGTTCTTC.

The rearrangement uses TRBV2 and TRBJ2-7, with D tentatively TRBD1 (6 bases). Germline CDR1 SNHLY, CDR2 FYNNEI. The CDR3 runs 12 residues. The V gene lost 5 bases and the J gene lost 1 base, with 6 bases spanning the gap. For the CDR3, the DNA is TGTGCCAGCAGTACAGGGTCCTACGAGCAGTACTTC. Amino acids: CASSTGSYEQYF.

The chain couples TRBV7-9 to TRBJ1-1; 10 nucleotides line up with TRBD1. The CDR3 has 14 amino acids. Germline V gives CDR1 SEHNR, CDR2 FQNEAQ (reference sequence). V lost 9 bases, J lost 3 bases, and 7 bases stayed unmatched. The CDR3 DNA reads as TGTGCCAGTGGCACCGGGACAGGGGACACTGAAGCTTTCTTT. Its protein product is CASGTGTGDTEAFF.

The chain is built from TRBV9 and TRBJ2-5; the match to TRBD1 covers 7 bases. J gave up 5 bases and V 5 bases, and 9 bases lay outside the gene matches. Germline V gene lookup returns CDR1 SGDLS and CDR2 YYNGEE. This CDR3 comprises 14 residues. The CDR3 DNA reads TGTGCCAGCAGTGACGGGCAGGGGGTGGAGACCCAGTACTTC. Its translation is CASSDGQGVETQYF.

The chain has TRBV7-6 and TRBJ1-1, with D uncertain. The CDR3 runs 17 residues. Germline loops: CDR1 SGHVS, CDR2 FNYEAQ. Trimming shortened V by 1 base and J by 1 base, and 16 bases separated the two germline ends. CDR3 sequence (DNA): TGTGCCAGCAGCTTAGTTAGCACAGTCGCGGGGAACACTGAAGCTTTCTTT. This encodes CASSLVSTVAGNTEAFF.

This chain links TRBV5-4 with TRBJ2-7, with 7 bases matching TRBD1. The CDR3 spans 14 residues. V shed 4 bases and J 3 bases; nucleotides not matched to a gene: 7. The germline V gene has CDR1 SGHNT and CDR2 YYREEE (reference sequence). CDR3 in amino acids: CASSHGTVLYEQYF. The CDR3 DNA follows: TGTGCCAGCAGCCACGGGACAGTGCTCTACGAGCAGTACTTC.

This chain joins TRBV18 and TRBJ2-2, with 8 bases identical to TRBD1. The junction had 1 base not matched to a gene; V was cut back by 4 bases and J by 3 bases. Germline assignment: CDR1 KGHSH and CDR2 LQKENI. CDR3 length: 14 residues. The CDR3 DNA is TGTGCCAGCTCACTACAGGGGGACACCGGGGAGCTGTTTTTT. It encodes CASSLQGDTGELFF.

As regards this clone: Its ends do not fully match the called genes, so a read error is possible. The chain joins TRBV29-1 to TRBJ2-2; D may be TRBD2 (6 bases). Looked up from germline, CDR1 is SQVTM and CDR2 is ANQGSEA. The CDR3 extends over 11 amino acids. The CDR3 DNA reads TGCAGCGCCGGGGGTCTCAGGGAACTGTTTTTT. As protein: CSAGGLRELFF.

The genes are TRBV11-1 and TRBJ1-1, with TRBD1 identical over 7 bases. The ends lost 5 bases at V and 11 bases at J; junction bases unmatched: 8. This CDR3 spans 12 amino acids. The germline gives CDR1 SGHAT, CDR2 FQDESV (reference sequence). CDR3 sequence reads: CASSHTGDGAFF. In DNA form, the CDR3 reads TGTGCCAGCAGCCATACAGGGGATGGGGCTTTCTTT.